One sample yielded the 10 T cell receptor beta chains listed below, sequenced in a study of cytomegalovirus exposure and HLA in healthy donors. The PCR contained 60 Vbeta and 13 Jbeta primers. The method was immunoSEQ multiplex PCR; TCRdb's version includes in-frame clones alone and lacks a portion of them. The profile shows roughly 100,000 clones, about 80% of them singletons. Sequencing used PBMCs. The receptors were gathered from a man in his forties in good health and CMV-seropositive.

The chain has TRBV4-2 and TRBJ2-5, with D possibly matching TRBD1 (5 bases). Deletions cut 3 bases from V and 4 bases from J, with 12 bases between. Per the germline V gene, CDR1 is LGHNA and CDR2 is YNFKEQ. The CDR3 length is 14 residues. The CDR3 DNA is TGTGCCAGCAGCCAGGACACTACCGGAGAGACCCAGTACTTC. Translation: CASSQDTTGETQYF.

This clone was seen a few times. The chain links TRBV19 to TRBJ1-2; D gene ambiguous. V was clipped by 5 bases and J by 3 bases, with 7 bases between them. The CDR3 consists of 12 residues. Germline V CDR1 and CDR2: LNHDA, SQIVND (reference sequence). This CDR3 reads CASSAGYYGYTF. The CDR3 DNA sequence: TGTGCCAGTAGTGCGGGATACTATGGCTACACCTTC. Drawing the rest from reference TRBV19 and TRBJ1-2, the complete variable domain is DGGITQSPKYLFRKEGQNVTLSCEQNLNHDAMYWYRQDPGQGLRLIYYSQIVNDFQKGDIAEGYSVSREKKESFPLTVTSAQKNPTAFYLCASSAGYYGYTFGSGTRLTVV.

This clone was detected only a few times. The chain is built from TRBV9 and TRBJ2-7; 12 bases are shared with TRBD2. Germline assignment: CDR1 SGDLS and CDR2 YYNGEE. The junction had 5 bases not matched to a gene; V was cut back by 0 bases and J by 1 base. This CDR3 is 17 amino acids long. The CDR3 here is CASSVEASGRGSYEQYF. The CDR3, as DNA: TGTGCCAGCAGCGTAGAGGCTAGCGGGAGGGGGTCCTACGAGCAGTACTTC. Full variable domain (remainder filled in from reference TRBV9 and TRBJ2-7): DSGVTQTPKHLITATGQRVTLRCSPRSGDLSVYWYQQSLDQGLQFLIQYYNGEERAKGNILERFSAQQFPDLHSELNLSSLELGDSALYFCASSVEASGRGSYEQYFGPGTRLTVT.

This rearrangement joins TRBV4-1 to TRBJ2-7; no definite D call. Germline assignment: CDR1 MGHRA and CDR2 YSYEKL. V lost 3 bases, J lost 2 bases, and 17 bases lay in between. The CDR3 contains 16 residues. CDR3 nucleotide sequence: TGCGCCAGCAGCCACTCCCCCCCGAGTGAAACCTACGAGCAGTACTTC. This gives the protein CASSHSPPSETYEQYF.

This clone was detected a few times. The chain has TRBV5-4 and TRBJ2-2; TRBD2 might be the D (6 bases). CDR3 length: 15 amino acids. The germline V gene has CDR1 SGHNT and CDR2 YYREEE (reference sequence). V dropped 0 bases and J dropped 6 bases, with 12 bases sitting between them. CDR3 DNA: TGTGCCAGCAGCTTGGGACTAGGGACCTCCGGGGAGCTGTTTTTT. It is translated as CASSLGLGTSGELFF.

This chain joins TRBV13 and TRBJ1-5; possible D gene TRBD1, 5 bases. Looked up from germline, CDR1 is PRHDT and CDR2 is FYEKMQ (reference sequence). The CDR3 is 12 residues long. V lost 8 bases, J lost 4 bases, and 9 bases lay in between. The CDR3 is CASSPGNQPQHF. The CDR3 region has the DNA TGTGCCAGCTCACCAGGGAATCAGCCCCAGCATTTT.

This chain joins TRBV11-2 and TRBJ1-5; 7 bases align to TRBD1. The CDR3 length is 15 residues. The germline gives CDR1 SGHAT, CDR2 FQNNGV. The junction had 2 bases not matched to a gene; V was cut back by 3 bases and J by 0 bases. In DNA form, the CDR3 reads TGTGCCAGCAGCTTGGGACAGTATAGCAATCAGCCCCAGCATTTT. Protein product: CASSLGQYSNQPQHF.

The chain couples TRBV19 to TRBJ2-4; possibly TRBD2 for D (7 bases). CDR1 LNHDA and CDR2 SQIVND come from the germline V gene (reference sequence). Trimming removed 0 bases at V and 0 bases at J, with 15 bases between. The CDR3 is 18 amino acids. The DNA for the CDR3 is TGTGCCAGTAGTATAGATGCGGGGGTCAGGGGAGCCAAAAACATTCAGTACTTC. Translation gives CASSIDAGVRGAKNIQYF.

This clone was picked up a small number of times. The V call is TRBV7-9, the J call TRBJ1-4; TRBD1 agrees at 7 bases. Germline loops: CDR1 SEHNR, CDR2 FQNEAQ (reference sequence). The CDR3 sequence is 15 residues long. Trimming removed 5 bases from V and 6 bases from J; junction bases left unmatched: 9. The CDR3 spells CASSPRQGRDEKLFF. The CDR3 nucleotides are TGTGCCAGCAGCCCGCGACAGGGTCGGGATGAAAAACTGTTTTTT.

The chain couples TRBV4-2 to TRBJ2-1, with TRBD2 matching 9 bases. In germline, CDR1 is LGHNA, CDR2 YNFKEQ. The V segment lost 2 bases and the J segment 6 bases; nucleotides outside the gene matches: 11. This CDR3 is built from 17 residues. This CDR3 is CASSQPPAGGISNEQFF. CDR3 DNA sequence: TGTGCCAGCAGCCAACCGCCAGCGGGAGGTATAAGCAATGAGCAGTTCTTC.